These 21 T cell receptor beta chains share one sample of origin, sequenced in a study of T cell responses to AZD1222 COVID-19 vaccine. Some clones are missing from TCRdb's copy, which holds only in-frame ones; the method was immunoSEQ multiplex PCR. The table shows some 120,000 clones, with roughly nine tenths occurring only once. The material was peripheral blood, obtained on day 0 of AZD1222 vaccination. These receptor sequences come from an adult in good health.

The DNA of the CDR3 is TGTGCCAGCAGGTCCGAGGGAGAGACCCAGTACTTC. It codes for CASRSEGETQYF. This chain joins TRBV5-4 and TRBJ2-5; weak D call: TRBD2 (5 bases). CDR1 is SGHNT and CDR2 is YYREEE in the germline V gene (reference sequence). Trimming shortened V by 5 bases and J by 4 bases, and 9 bases separated the two germline ends. The CDR3 contains 12 residues.

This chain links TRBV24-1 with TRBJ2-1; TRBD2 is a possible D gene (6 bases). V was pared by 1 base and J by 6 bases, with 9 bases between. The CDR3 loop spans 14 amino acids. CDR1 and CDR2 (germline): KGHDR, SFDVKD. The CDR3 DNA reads TGTGCCACCAGTGATTTTAAGACTAGCAATGAGCAGTTCTTC. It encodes CATSDFKTSNEQFF.

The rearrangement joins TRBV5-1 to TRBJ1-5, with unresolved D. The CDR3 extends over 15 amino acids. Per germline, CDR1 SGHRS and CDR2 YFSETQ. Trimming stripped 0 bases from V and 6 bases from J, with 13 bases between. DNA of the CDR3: TGCGCCAGCAGCTTGGAGTCGGGGAGCTCTCAGCCCCAGCATTTT. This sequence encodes CASSLESGSSQPQHF. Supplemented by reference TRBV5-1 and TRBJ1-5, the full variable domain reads KAGVTQTPRYLIKTRGQQVTLSCSPISGHRSVSWYQQTPGQGLQFLFEYFSETQRNKGNFPGRFSGRQFSNSRSEMNVSTLELGDSALYLCASSLESGSSQPQHFGDGTRLSIL.

The CDR3 sequence: CASSYRDSNQPQHF. Written as DNA, the CDR3 is TGTGCCAGCAGCTACCGGGACAGCAATCAGCCCCAGCATTTT. The V call is TRBV9, the J call TRBJ1-5; possibly TRBD1 for D (5 bases). V was shortened by 4 bases and J by 1 base, with 9 bases between the two germline ends. Per the germline V gene, CDR1 is SGDLS and CDR2 is YYNGEE. The CDR3 is made up of 14 amino acids. Looking up the rest from reference TRBV9 and TRBJ1-5 gives the full variable domain: DSGVTQTPKHLITATGQRVTLRCSPRSGDLSVYWYQQSLDQGLQFLIQYYNGEERAKGNILERFSAQQFPDLHSELNLSSLELGDSALYFCASSYRDSNQPQHFGDGTRLSIL.

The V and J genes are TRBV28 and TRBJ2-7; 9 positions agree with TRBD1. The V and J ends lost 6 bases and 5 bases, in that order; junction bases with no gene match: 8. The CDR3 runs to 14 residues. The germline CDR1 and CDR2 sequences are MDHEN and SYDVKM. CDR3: CASRSTGGPDEQYF. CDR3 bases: TGTGCCAGCAGATCTACAGGGGGCCCGGACGAGCAGTACTTC.

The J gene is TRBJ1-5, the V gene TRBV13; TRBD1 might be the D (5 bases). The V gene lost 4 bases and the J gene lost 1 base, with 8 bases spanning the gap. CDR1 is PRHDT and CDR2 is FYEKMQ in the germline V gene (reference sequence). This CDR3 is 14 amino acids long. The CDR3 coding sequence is TGTGCCAGCAGCTCCCGACAGAGCAATCAGCCCCAGCATTTT. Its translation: CASSSRQSNQPQHF.

The CDR3 nucleotides are TGTGCCAGCAGTGGCAGACAGGGGCCTAATGAAAAACTGTTTTTT. This gives the protein CASSGRQGPNEKLFF. V and J are TRBV7-9 and TRBJ1-4; 8 nucleotides align to TRBD1. The V gene's germline CDR1 is SEHNR and CDR2 FQNEAQ (reference sequence). This CDR3 is 15 amino acids long. J lost 3 bases, V lost 6 bases, and 6 bases had no gene match.

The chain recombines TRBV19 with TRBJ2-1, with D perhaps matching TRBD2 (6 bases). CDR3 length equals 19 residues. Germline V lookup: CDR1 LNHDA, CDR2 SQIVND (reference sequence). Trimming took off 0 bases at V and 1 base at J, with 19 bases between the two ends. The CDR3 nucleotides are TGTGCCAGTAGTATAGACCTCACCCTTCTAGCGAAATCCTACAATGAGCAGTTCTTC. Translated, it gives CASSIDLTLLAKSYNEQFF.

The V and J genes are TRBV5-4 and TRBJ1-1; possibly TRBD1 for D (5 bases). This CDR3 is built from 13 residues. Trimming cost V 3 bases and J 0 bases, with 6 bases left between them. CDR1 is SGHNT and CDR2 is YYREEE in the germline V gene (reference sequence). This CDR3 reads CASSWDVNTEAFF. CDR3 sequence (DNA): TGTGCCAGCAGCTGGGACGTGAACACTGAAGCTTTCTTT.

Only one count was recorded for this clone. In nucleotides, the CDR3 is TGTGCCAGCAGTTTTCCCTCAGCGGGAGGTTCCTACAATGAGCAGTTCTTC. Its translation: CASSFPSAGGSYNEQFF. V is TRBV28 and J is TRBJ2-1; 9 bases fit TRBD2. Trimming removed 3 bases from V and 1 base from J; junction bases left unmatched: 7. The CDR3 covers 17 residues. Germline lookup yields CDR1 MDHEN and CDR2 SYDVKM.

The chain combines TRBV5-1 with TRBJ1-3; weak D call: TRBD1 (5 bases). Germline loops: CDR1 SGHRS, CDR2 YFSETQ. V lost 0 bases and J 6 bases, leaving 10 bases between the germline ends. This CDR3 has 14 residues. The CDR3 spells CASSLGGTLNTIYF. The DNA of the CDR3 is TGCGCCAGCAGCTTGGGAGGGACCCTAAACACCATATATTTT.

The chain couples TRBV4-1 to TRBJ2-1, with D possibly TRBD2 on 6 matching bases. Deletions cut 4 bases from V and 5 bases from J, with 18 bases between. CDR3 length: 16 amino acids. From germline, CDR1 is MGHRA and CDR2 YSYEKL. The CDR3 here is CASSRLPSALNNEQFF. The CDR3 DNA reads TGCGCCAGCAGCCGCTTGCCTAGCGCGTTGAACAATGAGCAGTTCTTC.

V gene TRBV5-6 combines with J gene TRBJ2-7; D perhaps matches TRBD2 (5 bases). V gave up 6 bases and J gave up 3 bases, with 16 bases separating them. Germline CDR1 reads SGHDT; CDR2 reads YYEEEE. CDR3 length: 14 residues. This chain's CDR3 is CASTLAGNYYEQYF. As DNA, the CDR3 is TGTGCCAGCACCCTTGCGGGTAATTACTACGAGCAGTACTTC.

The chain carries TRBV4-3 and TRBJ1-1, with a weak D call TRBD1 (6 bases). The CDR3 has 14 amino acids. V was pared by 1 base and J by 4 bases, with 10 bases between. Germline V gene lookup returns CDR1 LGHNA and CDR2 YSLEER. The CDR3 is CASSQGRGTTEAFF. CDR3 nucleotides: TGCGCCAGCAGCCAAGGGAGGGGGACCACTGAAGCTTTCTTT.

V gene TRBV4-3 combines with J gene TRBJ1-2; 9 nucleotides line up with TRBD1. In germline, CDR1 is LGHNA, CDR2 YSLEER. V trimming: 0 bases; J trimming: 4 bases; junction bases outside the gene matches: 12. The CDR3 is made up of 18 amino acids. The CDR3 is CASSQDRSTGGSFYGYTF. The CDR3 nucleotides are TGCGCCAGCAGCCAAGATCGGAGCACAGGGGGCAGTTTCTATGGCTACACCTTC.

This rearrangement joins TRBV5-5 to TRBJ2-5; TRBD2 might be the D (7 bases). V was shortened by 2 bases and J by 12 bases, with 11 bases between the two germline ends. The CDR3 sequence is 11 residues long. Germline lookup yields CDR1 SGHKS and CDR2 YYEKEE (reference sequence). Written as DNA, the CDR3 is TGTGCCAGCAGCTTTAGGGGGGGAGAGTACTTC. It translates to CASSFRGGEYF.

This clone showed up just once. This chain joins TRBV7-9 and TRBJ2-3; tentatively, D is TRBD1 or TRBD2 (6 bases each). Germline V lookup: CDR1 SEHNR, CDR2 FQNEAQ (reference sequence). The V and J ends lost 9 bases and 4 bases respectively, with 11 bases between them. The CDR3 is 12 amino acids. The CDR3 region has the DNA TGTGCCAGTCATAGGGGGGCAGATACGCAGTATTTT. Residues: CASHRGADTQYF. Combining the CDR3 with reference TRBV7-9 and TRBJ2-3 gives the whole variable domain DTGVSQNPRHKITKRGQNVTFRCDPISEHNRLYWYRQTLGQGPEFLTYFQNEAQLEKSRLLSDRFSAERPKGSFSTLEIQRTEQGDSAMYLCASHRGADTQYFGPGTRLTVL.

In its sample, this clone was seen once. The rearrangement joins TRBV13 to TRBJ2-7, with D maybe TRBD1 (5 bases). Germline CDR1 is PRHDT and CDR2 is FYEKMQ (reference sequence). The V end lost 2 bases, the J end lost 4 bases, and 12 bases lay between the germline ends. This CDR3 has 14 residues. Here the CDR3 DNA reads TGTGCCAGCAGCTTACGTGACAGCGAGTACGAGCAGTACTTC. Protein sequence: CASSLRDSEYEQYF.

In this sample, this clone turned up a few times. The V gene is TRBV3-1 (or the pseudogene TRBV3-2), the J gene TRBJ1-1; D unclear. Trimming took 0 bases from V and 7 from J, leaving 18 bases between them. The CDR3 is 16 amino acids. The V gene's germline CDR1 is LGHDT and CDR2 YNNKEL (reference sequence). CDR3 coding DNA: TGTGCCAGCAGCCAAGAAGCCTACCCCCTAGAAGATGAAGCTTTCTTT. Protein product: CASSQEAYPLEDEAFF.

The CDR3 is CSARHYEQYF. CDR3 nucleotide sequence: TGCAGTGCTCGACACTACGAGCAGTACTTC. This chain links TRBV20-1 with TRBJ2-7; unclear D gene. Germline V gene sequence: CDR1 DFQATT, CDR2 SNEGSKA (reference sequence). Trimming shortened V by 5 bases and J by 3 bases, and 5 bases separated the two germline ends. The CDR3 is made up of 10 amino acids.

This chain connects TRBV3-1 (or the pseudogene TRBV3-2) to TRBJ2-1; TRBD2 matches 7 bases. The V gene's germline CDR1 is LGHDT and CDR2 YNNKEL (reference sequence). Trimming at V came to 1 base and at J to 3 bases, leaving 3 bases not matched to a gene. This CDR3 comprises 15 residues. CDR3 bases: TGTGCCAGCAGCCAAGGATGGACTAGCTACAATGAGCAGTTCTTC. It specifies CASSQGWTSYNEQFF.